This T cell receptor beta chain appears in the sequencing data of a study of identical twins. One entry per CDR3 protein results from TCRdb running MiXCR on the 5' RACE reads. The sample yields 450,000 to 500,000 distinct CDR3 sequences, roughly 13% seen once. Trimming pared 0 bases from V and 3 bases from J, leaving 9 bases between. Germline CDR1 reads SGDLS; CDR2 reads YYNGEE. This CDR3 has 15 amino acids. These same records also appear under a second study, on yellow fever vaccine responses in identical twins.

Material: CD4+ T cells sorted from blood. This sequence joins TRBV9 and TRBJ2-2, with D possibly TRBD2 on 6 matching bases. The clonotype was recovered from a woman in her late teens or twenties in good health. DNA of the CDR3: TGTGCCAGCAGCGTAGCTGCGGGATACACCGGGGAGCTGTTTTTT. This encodes CASSVAAGYTGELFF.